This T cell receptor beta chain came from a study of CD4+ T cells in melanoma. The length of the CDR3 is 14 residues. The germline V gene encodes CDR1 MRHNA and CDR2 SNTAGT. V was clipped by 6 bases and J by 6 bases, with 12 bases between them. Only in-frame clones appear in the TCRdb table, and some are missing; sequencing was by immunoSEQ multiplex PCR. This sample carries 8,000 to 10,000 clones, 55% to 75% of them seen once, and the ten largest clones take roughly 24%. This TCR derives from a human donor with melanoma. Sequenced sample: tumor tissue. The V gene is TRBV6-4, the J gene TRBJ1-6, with no clear D. The CDR3 nucleotides are TGTGCCAGCAGGAGTCGGACTCTTAATTCACCCCTCCACTTT. Protein: CASRSRTLNSPLHF.